A selection of T cell receptor beta chains follows, all from one sample in a study of blood T cell repertoires in COVID-19. Profiled with immunoSEQ multiplex PCR; TCRdb holds only in-frame clones, not every one. Among 30,000 or so clones listed, more than 75% were seen once. Material: peripheral blood. The receptors shown here come from an elderly man with active or convalescent COVID-19. The CDR3 runs from the conserved cysteine through the conserved F or W. Each record gives: J gene, V gene, CDR3 protein.

J gene: TRBJ2-7; V gene: TRBV27; CDR3 protein: CASSFLSGRVPYEQYF
J gene: TRBJ2-7; V gene: TRBV6-2/TRBV6-3; CDR3 protein: CASSYSIHSPYEQYF
J gene: TRBJ2-7; V gene: TRBV6-5; CDR3 protein: CASSYSREGEQYF
J gene: TRBJ1-5; V gene: TRBV29-1; CDR3 protein: CSATGTGPNQPQHF
J gene: TRBJ2-1; V gene: TRBV7-7; CDR3 protein: CASSLAAGNEQFF
J gene: TRBJ2-7; V gene: TRBV24-1; CDR3 protein: CATSPGSSYEQYF
J gene: TRBJ2-6; V gene: TRBV29-1; CDR3 protein: CSVGSSSGANVLTF
J gene: TRBJ2-1; V gene: TRBV6-5; CDR3 protein: CASSDGGYEGQFF
J gene: TRBJ1-2; V gene: TRBV4-3; CDR3 protein: CASSQGGTGRENYGYTF
J gene: TRBJ2-1; V gene: TRBV10-3; CDR3 protein: CAISEPSLAGGGNEQFF
J gene: TRBJ1-1; V gene: TRBV9; CDR3 protein: CASSEPDREAFF
J gene: TRBJ2-2; V gene: TRBV28; CDR3 protein: CASSLSQGVGTGELFF
J gene: TRBJ2-7; V gene: TRBV28; CDR3 protein: CASSLGIRAGGEQYF
J gene: TRBJ2-5; V gene: TRBV3-1/TRBV3-2; CDR3 protein: CASSQEPAGRETQYF
J gene: TRBJ2-1; V gene: TRBV2; CDR3 protein: CASRPLAGVFNEQFF
J gene: TRBJ2-1; V gene: TRBV24-1; CDR3 protein: CATSDVLGYNEQFF
J gene: TRBJ1-2; V gene: TRBV5-8; CDR3 protein: CASSLSPNYYGYTF
J gene: TRBJ2-5; V gene: TRBV6-2/TRBV6-3; CDR3 protein: CASSYLREGETQYF
J gene: TRBJ2-7; V gene: TRBV7-8; CDR3 protein: CASSLAGRLDTYEQYF
J gene: TRBJ2-2; V gene: TRBV11-3; CDR3 protein: CASSLQGARWSGELFF
J gene: TRBJ2-1; V gene: TRBV5-4; CDR3 protein: CASSLPGQDDNEQFF
J gene: TRBJ2-6; V gene: TRBV2; CDR3 protein: CASMTGTGIQGANVLTF
J gene: TRBJ2-2; V gene: TRBV4-3; CDR3 protein: CASSQDLRGSNTGELFF
J gene: TRBJ2-5; V gene: TRBV3-1/TRBV3-2; CDR3 protein: CASSQERLAVETQYF
J gene: TRBJ1-6; V gene: TRBV28; CDR3 protein: CASSFQGRNSPLHF
J gene: TRBJ2-7; V gene: TRBV10-3; CDR3 protein: CAISDGTAYEQYF
J gene: TRBJ2-5; V gene: TRBV27; CDR3 protein: CASRETDQETQYF
J gene: TRBJ2-7; V gene: TRBV28; CDR3 protein: CASSLTGAYEQYF
J gene: TRBJ2-3; V gene: TRBV27; CDR3 protein: CASSLGLAGDTQYF
J gene: TRBJ1-6; V gene: TRBV19; CDR3 protein: CASQIPGVNSPLHF
J gene: TRBJ2-2; V gene: TRBV7-9; CDR3 protein: CASSRGQNTGELFF
J gene: TRBJ1-2; V gene: TRBV6-5; CDR3 protein: CASSVFDGYTF
J gene: TRBJ2-4; V gene: TRBV7-2; CDR3 protein: CASSLGRFSSIQYF
J gene: TRBJ1-4; V gene: TRBV5-1; CDR3 protein: CASSLSMNEKLFF
J gene: TRBJ2-2; V gene: TRBV14; CDR3 protein: CASSSSPVAGELFF
J gene: TRBJ1-1; V gene: TRBV19; CDR3 protein: CASSTYTEAFF
J gene: TRBJ2-3; V gene: TRBV5-6; CDR3 protein: CASSSQGWSTDTQYF
J gene: TRBJ2-5; V gene: TRBV20-1; CDR3 protein: CSASMGLTGETQYF
J gene: TRBJ2-3; V gene: TRBV9; CDR3 protein: CASSVVPGGTDTQYF
J gene: TRBJ1-2; V gene: TRBV5-4; CDR3 protein: CASSLGGQGERYGYTF
J gene: TRBJ2-5; V gene: TRBV6-2/TRBV6-3; CDR3 protein: CASSHGGSGMETQYF
J gene: TRBJ1-2; V gene: TRBV6-5; CDR3 protein: CASSRTGGGYTF
J gene: TRBJ2-7; V gene: TRBV19; CDR3 protein: CASSILPGLASYEQYF
J gene: TRBJ2-1; V gene: TRBV30; CDR3 protein: CAWTTLESEQFF
J gene: TRBJ2-7; V gene: TRBV3-1/TRBV3-2; CDR3 protein: CASSQDPGGPYEQYF
J gene: TRBJ2-6; V gene: TRBV28; CDR3 protein: CASRTGSTGANVLTF
J gene: TRBJ1-3; V gene: TRBV19; CDR3 protein: CASTYDMDSGNTIYF
J gene: TRBJ2-7; V gene: TRBV6-5; CDR3 protein: CASSYQDRGYEQYF
J gene: TRBJ1-5; V gene: TRBV5-8; CDR3 protein: CASSYLDNQPQHF
J gene: TRBJ1-1; V gene: TRBV2; CDR3 protein: CASSELGQVGTEAFF
J gene: TRBJ1-5; V gene: TRBV29-1; CDR3 protein: CSAGDNNQPQHF
J gene: TRBJ1-1; V gene: TRBV2; CDR3 protein: CASNEQGQNTEAFF
J gene: TRBJ2-7; V gene: TRBV5-1; CDR3 protein: CASSLAGTGRDEQYF